Following are 16 T cell receptor beta chains from one sample sequenced in a study of blood T cell repertoires in COVID-19. The protocol was immunoSEQ multiplex PCR, while the TCRdb copy is restricted to in-frame clones and leaves out a portion. Of 55,000 to 75,000 clones listed, about 74% are singletons. Material for sequencing was peripheral blood. The receptor source for this set is a human donor in a cohort sampled during active COVID-19.

The DNA of the CDR3 is TGTGCCACCAGCAGAGCTGGGGCGAGTCCCACAGATACGCAGTATTTT. Its protein product is CATSRAGASPTDTQYF. The chain joins TRBV15 to TRBJ2-3, with a possible D match to TRBD1 (5 bases). Trimming shortened V by 1 base and J by 2 bases, and 13 bases separated the two germline ends. The CDR3 contains 16 residues. Germline values: CDR1 LNHNV, CDR2 YYDKDF (reference sequence).

V usage is TRBV5-4 and J usage is TRBJ1-1; D is perhaps TRBD1 (5 bases). The CDR3 consists of 14 residues. CDR1 and CDR2 from the germline V gene are SGHNT and YYREEE (reference sequence). V gave up 4 bases and J gave up 0 bases, with 10 bases separating them. CDR3 sequence: CASSPGVMNTEAFF. Written as DNA, the CDR3 is TGTGCCAGCAGCCCGGGGGTCATGAACACTGAAGCTTTCTTT. Filled out from reference TRBV5-4 and TRBJ1-1, the complete variable domain reads ETGVTQSPTHLIKTRGQQVTLRCSSQSGHNTVSWYQQALGQGPQFIFQYYREEENGRGNFPPRFSGLQFPNYSSELNVNALELDDSALYLCASSPGVMNTEAFFGQGTRLTVV.

This chain links TRBV2 with TRBJ1-2; D remains ambiguous. Germline V gene sequence: CDR1 SNHLY, CDR2 FYNNEI. The V end lost 7 bases, the J end lost 4 bases, and 13 bases lay between the germline ends. The CDR3 extends over 13 amino acids. The CDR3 nucleotides read TGTGCCAGCATCGAAACGAGAATCTATGGCTACACCTTC. Amino acids: CASIETRIYGYTF.

The J gene is TRBJ2-1, the V gene TRBV30, with D possibly matching TRBD2 (5 bases). The CDR3 sequence is 19 residues long. CDR1 and CDR2 (germline): GTSNPN, SVGIG (reference sequence). Trimming cost V 2 bases and J 1 base, with 24 bases left between them. CDR3 sequence reads: CAWSLYRGLYGKSYNEQFF. CDR3 DNA sequence: TGTGCCTGGAGTCTATACCGAGGACTGTATGGCAAATCCTACAATGAGCAGTTCTTC.

This clone appeared once. J is TRBJ2-5 and V is TRBV6-6; 8 bases align to TRBD2. J was trimmed by 0 bases and V by 6 bases; bases with no gene match: 9. Germline V lookup: CDR1 MNHNY, CDR2 SVGAGI (reference sequence). The CDR3 has 16 amino acids. The CDR3 coding sequence is TGTGCCAGCAGCTCCCCCCAGCGGGGGAACCAAGAGACCCAGTACTTC. Its translation: CASSSPQRGNQETQYF.

V and J are TRBV5-8 and TRBJ2-7; 8 bases line up with TRBD1. Per the germline V gene, CDR1 is SGHTS and CDR2 is YDEGEE. V lost 2 bases to trimming and J lost 6 bases; unmatched junction nucleotides: 19. The CDR3 spans 18 residues. The CDR3 loop is CASSFNQKRTGRVGEQYF. The DNA for the CDR3 is TGTGCCAGCAGCTTTAATCAAAAGAGGACAGGGCGGGTTGGCGAGCAGTACTTC.

The J gene is TRBJ2-1, the V gene TRBV3-1 (or the pseudogene TRBV3-2); the match to TRBD2 covers 12 bases. CDR3 size: 15 residues. Germline lookup yields CDR1 LGHDT and CDR2 YNNKEL (reference sequence). Trimming cost V 3 bases and J 4 bases; bases outside gene matches: 1. The CDR3 sequence: CASSHGTSGYNEQFF. CDR3 nucleotide sequence: TGTGCCAGCAGCCACGGGACTAGCGGGTACAATGAGCAGTTCTTC.

A single count supports this clone. The chain uses TRBV19 and TRBJ2-5; possible D gene TRBD1, 5 bases. Trimming took off 6 bases at V and 4 bases at J, with 15 bases between the two ends. Germline-derived CDR1 and CDR2 are LNHDA and SQIVND (reference sequence). The CDR3 length is 14 residues. The CDR3 spells CASSQLDSPETQYF. The CDR3 coding sequence is TGTGCCAGTAGCCAGCTCGACAGCCCAGAGACCCAGTACTTC.

This clone appeared a single time. In DNA form, the CDR3 reads TGTGCCAGCAGCGGGACAGCCAAAGAGACCCAGTACTTC. The encoded protein is CASSGTAKETQYF. The rearrangement joins TRBV7-8 to TRBJ2-5, with 7 bases identical to TRBD1. The germline gives CDR1 SGHVS, CDR2 FQNEAQ. The CDR3 is made up of 13 amino acids. The V and J ends lost 5 bases and 3 bases, in that order; junction bases with no gene match: 3.

The chain has TRBV6-5 and TRBJ1-6, with D perhaps matching TRBD1 (5 bases). The V and J ends lost 5 bases and 7 bases respectively, with 9 bases between them. Germline V gene sequence: CDR1 MNHEY, CDR2 SVGAGI. This CDR3 spans 13 amino acids. CDR3 DNA sequence: TGTGCCAGCAGTACCCGACAGAATTCACCCCTCCACTTT. Its protein product is CASSTRQNSPLHF.

CDR3 sequence reads: CASSVAPISGRPGELFF. CDR3 DNA sequence: TGTGCCAGCAGCGTAGCCCCGATTAGCGGGAGGCCCGGGGAGCTGTTTTTT. The genes are TRBV9 and TRBJ2-2; 10 bases map to TRBD2. This CDR3 region has 17 residues. V trimming: 0 bases; J trimming: 6 bases; junction bases outside the gene matches: 8. Germline CDR1 reads SGDLS; CDR2 reads YYNGEE.

The rearrangement links TRBV28 to TRBJ2-7; D may be TRBD1 (6 bases). Trimming pared 3 bases from V and 1 base from J, leaving 10 bases between. Germline V gene data show CDR1 as MDHEN and CDR2 as SYDVKM. The CDR3 is made up of 14 amino acids. The CDR3 sequence is CASSLGTQSYEQYF. CDR3 in DNA: TGTGCCAGCAGTTTGGGGACACAGTCCTACGAGCAGTACTTC.

In this sample, this clone turned up once. This chain links TRBV20-1 with TRBJ2-5; no clear D. This CDR3 has 11 amino acids. The V gene's germline CDR1 is DFQATT and CDR2 SNEGSKA (reference sequence). The ends were cut back, 3 bases at V and 2 bases at J, with 4 bases in the middle. In nucleotides, the CDR3 is TGCAGTGCTAGCTTGCAAGAGACCCAGTACTTC. Amino acid sequence: CSASLQETQYF.

The chain combines TRBV6-2 or TRBV6-3 with TRBJ2-7; D is possibly TRBD2 (6 bases). This CDR3 has 15 amino acids. Trimming pared 2 bases from V and 2 bases from J, leaving 13 bases between. The germline V gene encodes CDR1 MNHEY and CDR2 SVGEGT. Written as DNA, the CDR3 is TGTGCCAGCAGTTACGGCTTCGGGGGAACCTACGAGCAGTACTTC. It yields the protein CASSYGFGGTYEQYF.

This clone has a count of ten or more. The chain combines TRBV30 with TRBJ2-7; TRBD1 matches 9 bases. The CDR3 is 15 residues long. CDR1 GTSNPN and CDR2 SVGIG come from the germline V gene (reference sequence). With V trimmed by 0 bases and J by 5 bases, 8 bases remained unmatched. The CDR3 loop reads CAWSVGTGPMDEQYF. CDR3 nucleotides: TGTGCCTGGAGTGTAGGGACAGGGCCCATGGACGAGCAGTACTTC.

The chain has TRBV9 and TRBJ1-1, with 7 bases that match TRBD1. With V trimmed by 4 bases and J by 3 bases, 3 bases remained unmatched. CDR3 size: 13 residues. Per the germline V gene, CDR1 is SGDLS and CDR2 is YYNGEE. In DNA, the CDR3 is TGTGCCAGCAGCTTCGGGACAGACACTGAAGCTTTCTTT. It is translated as CASSFGTDTEAFF.